This record concerns one T cell receptor (beta chain) sequence. The antigen remains undetermined. The sample comes from a study of post-analysis software for immune sequencing data. Whole-study context: Relapsing-remitting, secondary progressive and progressive-relapsing courses of multiple sclerosis were included. The study, taken as a whole, reports: Strong co-clustering by F measure linked samples that shared a preparation batch. Compared against controls, patients with multiple sclerosis displayed significantly lower normalized Chao1 diversity.

TCR beta cDNA libraries included unique molecular identifiers. T cells, roughly 1 to 10 million of them, yielded about half a million cDNA molecules. TCRdb passed the PCR reads through MiXCR, listing each CDR3 protein once. The sample holds some 240,000 distinct CDR3 sequences, about 38% seen once. This receptor was taken from a girl aged 10 to 17 with multiple sclerosis. Sequenced: blood.

In DNA form, the CDR3 reads TGTGCCAGCTCACCGGTGGTAGGGGCCCTGAACACTGAAGCTTTCTTT. Translating gives CASSPVVGALNTEAFF. This rearrangement joins TRBV18 to TRBJ1-1; perhaps TRBD1 as D (5 bases). This CDR3 is built from 16 residues. The V end lost 3 bases, the J end lost 0 bases, and 14 bases lay between the germline ends. Germline V gene sequence: CDR1 KGHSH, CDR2 LQKENI.